This T cell receptor beta chain originates from a study of CXCR3-negative and CXCR3-positive naive CD8 T cells. The method, 5' RACE with UMI labels, was used to prepare the TRB cDNA libraries. Reanalyzing the 5' RACE reads, TCRdb keeps one entry per CDR3 protein, without DNA. Recorded for this sample: tens of thousands of distinct CDR3 sequences. The CDR3 runs to 16 residues. From germline, CDR1 is MDHEN and CDR2 SYDVKM. Comments on this clonotype: The antigen is unknown.

Study observations and caveats: The TRBV-TRBJ usage of naive CXCR3-negative and CXCR3-positive cells was similar, but that of memory cells differed.

The sequenced sample consisted of naive CXCR3- CD8+ T cells from blood. This sample's subset: CD45RO-CCR7+CD27+CD95- naive CD8+ T cells lacking CXCR3 (TNR3-). This sequence joins TRBV28 and TRBJ2-3; TCRdb designates TRBD2, a call that cannot be tested without DNA. The TCR comes from a human donor in good health. Some clones in this sample may be carry-over from other donors' samples. CDR3 loop: CASSFELGPSTDTQYF.